A single sample is the source of the 25 T cell receptor beta chains below, sequenced in a study of cytomegalovirus exposure and HLA in healthy donors. PCR employed 60 Vbeta and 13 Jbeta primers. The data were produced by immunoSEQ multiplex PCR, yet TCRdb's version contains in-frame clones alone and is incomplete. The sample lists 75,000 to 80,000 clones, around 66% occurring once. Sequencing input: PBMCs. These TCRs come from a man aged 60-69 years in good health and CMV-seropositive.

This clone has a handful of counts. V and J are TRBV11-2 and TRBJ1-1, with D perhaps matching TRBD1 (6 bases). The ends were cut back, 1 base at V and 4 bases at J, with 7 bases in the middle. The CDR3 is made up of 13 amino acids. Germline V gives CDR1 SGHAT, CDR2 FQNNGV. The CDR3 loop is CASSLVGGTEAFF. CDR3 DNA: TGTGCCAGCAGCTTAGTAGGGGGCACTGAAGCTTTCTTT.

The gene calls are TRBV7-9 and TRBJ2-3; TRBD2 agrees at 12 bases. Germline V gene lookup returns CDR1 SEHNR and CDR2 FQNEAQ (reference sequence). The CDR3 covers 18 residues. The J segment lost 1 base and the V segment lost 5 bases, leaving 10 bases of the junction unmatched. The CDR3 bases are TGTGCCAGCAGCGCTACTAGCGGGAGGTCTAAAGGCACAGATACGCAGTATTTT. Amino acid sequence: CASSATSGRSKGTDTQYF.

This clone has only one observation. V gene TRBV11-2 combines with J gene TRBJ2-3; D remains unclear. The germline V and J ends were trimmed by 5 bases and 5 bases, with 8 bases remaining between them. CDR3 size: 12 residues. Germline assignment: CDR1 SGHAT and CDR2 FQNNGV. CDR3 sequence reads: CASSPGGDTQYF. CDR3 sequence (DNA): TGTGCCAGCAGCCCCGGTGGAGATACGCAGTATTTT.

V usage is TRBV10-3 and J usage is TRBJ1-1; 7 nucleotides line up with TRBD1. CDR3 length equals 14 residues. Germline trimming cut 1 base from V and 5 bases from J; bases unmatched to any gene: 4. The V gene's germline CDR1 is ENHRY and CDR2 SYGVKD. The CDR3 here is CAISELAGGTEAFF. The DNA for the CDR3 is TGTGCCATCAGTGAGTTGGCAGGGGGGACTGAAGCTTTCTTT.

V is TRBV7-3 and J is TRBJ1-1; D remains ambiguous. The CDR3 covers 13 residues. Trimming stripped 2 bases from V and 1 base from J, with 5 bases between. CDR1 is SGHTA, CDR2 FQGTGA, per germline. The CDR3: CASSLYRNTEAFF. For the CDR3, the DNA is TGTGCCAGCAGCTTATACAGGAACACTGAAGCTTTCTTT.

This sequence joins TRBV18 and TRBJ1-2; no clear D. This CDR3 is built from 15 residues. Trimming left V 5 bases short and J 6 bases short, with 19 bases between. Germline V gene sequence: CDR1 KGHSH, CDR2 LQKENI. CDR3 DNA: TGTGCCAGCTCATCGGACCGAGGCCAGCGGGATGGCTACACCTTC. It yields the protein CASSSDRGQRDGYTF. The full variable domain, its missing parts supplied by reference TRBV18 and TRBJ1-2, is NAGVMQNPRHLVRRRGQEARLRCSPMKGHSHVYWYRQLPEEGLKFMVYLQKENIIDESGMPKERFSAEFPKEGPSILRIQQVVRGDSAAYFCASSSDRGQRDGYTFGSGTRLTVV.

The rearrangement joins TRBV5-4 to TRBJ1-2, with 7 bases fitting TRBD1. The CDR3 spans 13 residues. The germline V gene encodes CDR1 SGHNT and CDR2 YYREEE (reference sequence). V dropped 0 bases and J dropped 5; count of bases not matched to a gene: 1. CDR3 nucleotide sequence: TGTGCCAGCAGCTTGGCAGGGGGATATGGCTACACCTTC. Its translation: CASSLAGGYGYTF.

This clone was detected once. The J gene is TRBJ2-7, the V gene TRBV5-1; TRBD1 agrees at 7 bases. The CDR3 runs to 16 residues. CDR1 is SGHRS, CDR2 YFSETQ, per germline. V was clipped by 3 bases and J by 2 bases; unmatched bases: 11. The CDR3 DNA reads TGCGCCAGCAGCTCCCAACCGACAGGGAGCGCCTACGAGCAGTACTTC. It is translated as CASSSQPTGSAYEQYF.

The chain employs TRBV5-1 and TRBJ2-1; D is undetermined. V lost 0 bases, J lost 1 base, and 11 bases lay in between. Germline-derived CDR1 and CDR2 are SGHRS and YFSETQ. This CDR3 region has 16 residues. CDR3 sequence (DNA): TGCGCCAGCAGCTTGGGACACTTGGCTTCCTACAATGAGCAGTTCTTC. Translating gives CASSLGHLASYNEQFF.

The rearrangement joins TRBV19 to TRBJ2-7; 8 bases fit TRBD1. Germline V lookup: CDR1 LNHDA, CDR2 SQIVND (reference sequence). V lost 3 bases and J lost 3; bases outside the gene matches: 7. The CDR3 runs 15 residues. The CDR3 nucleotides read TGTGCCAGTAGTATGAGGACAGGGTGGGACTACGAGCAGTACTTC. Its protein is CASSMRTGWDYEQYF.

This chain links TRBV6-5 with TRBJ1-5; TRBD1 might be the D (5 bases). Germline V CDR1 and CDR2: MNHEY, SVGAGI. The V end lost 2 bases, the J end lost 7 bases, and 9 bases lay between the germline ends. The CDR3 covers 13 residues. DNA of the CDR3: TGTGCCAGCAGTTACCAGGGCGGCCAGCCCCAGCATTTT. Protein product: CASSYQGGQPQHF.

The chain links TRBV5-1 to TRBJ2-7; 7 nucleotides match TRBD1. Germline CDR1 is SGHRS and CDR2 is YFSETQ. The junction had 15 bases not matched to a gene; V was cut back by 3 bases and J by 3 bases. The CDR3 consists of 17 residues. This chain's CDR3 is CASSSTSYRGEGYEQYF. In DNA, the CDR3 is TGCGCCAGCAGCTCGACATCCTACAGGGGTGAGGGCTACGAGCAGTACTTC.

This chain uses TRBV7-6 with TRBJ2-3; 9 bases agree with TRBD1. V trimming: 5 bases; J trimming: 3 bases; junction bases outside the gene matches: 6. From germline, CDR1 is SGHVS and CDR2 FNYEAQ. This CDR3 has 15 residues. Here the CDR3 DNA reads TGTGCCAGCAGCGAAACAGGGGGCGCAACAGATACGCAGTATTTT. This translates into CASSETGGATDTQYF.

This rearrangement joins TRBV7-2 to TRBJ2-1, with 13 bases fitting TRBD2. Trimming took 0 bases from V and 4 from J; bases not matched to a gene: 3. CDR3 length: 17 residues. Germline V lookup: CDR1 SGHTA, CDR2 FQGNSA. CDR3 loop: CASSLAGGLAGYNEQFF. CDR3 sequence (DNA): TGTGCCAGCAGCTTAGCGGGGGGACTAGCGGGATACAATGAGCAGTTCTTC.

This chain connects TRBV28 to TRBJ2-5; D ambiguous. The end of the DNA aligns better with TRBJ2-7, so the J call may be wrong. Looked up from germline, CDR1 is MDHEN and CDR2 is SYDVKM. There are 11 residues in the CDR3. The CDR3 here is CASSRSYEQYF. The CDR3 nucleotides read TGTGCCAGCAGTCGCTCCTACGAGCAGTACTTC.

The genes are TRBV19 and TRBJ2-6; 7 positions match TRBD1. The CDR3 is 17 amino acids. Per germline, CDR1 LNHDA and CDR2 SQIVND (reference sequence). V dropped 5 bases and J dropped 2; count of bases not matched to a gene: 9. DNA for the CDR3: TGTGCCAGTAGTCTCCGGACGGACAGGACTGGGGCCAACGTCCTGACTTTC. This gives the protein CASSLRTDRTGANVLTF.

The V gene is TRBV2, the J gene TRBJ1-1; tentatively, D is TRBD1 (6 bases). This CDR3 is 13 amino acids long. V was shortened by 3 bases and J by 1 base, with 6 bases between the two germline ends. Germline CDR1 and CDR2: SNHLY and FYNNEI. CDR3 in amino acids: CASSDRGNTEAFF. The CDR3, as DNA: TGTGCCAGCAGTGACAGGGGGAACACTGAAGCTTTCTTT.

This clone was seen more than once but under ten times. The V gene is TRBV4-3, the J gene TRBJ2-2; D is perhaps TRBD2 (6 bases). The V and J ends lost 0 bases and 6 bases respectively, with 11 bases between them. Germline V gene lookup returns CDR1 LGHNA and CDR2 YSLEER. The CDR3 covers 15 residues. As DNA, the CDR3 is TGCGCCAGCAGCCAAGAAGGCGGAGGGGCCGGGGAGCTGTTTTTT. Translating gives CASSQEGGGAGELFF.

This chain joins TRBV9 and TRBJ2-7; the match to TRBD2 covers 9 bases. The V and J ends lost 4 bases and 3 bases, in that order; junction bases with no gene match: 14. The V gene's germline CDR1 is SGDLS and CDR2 YYNGEE. The length of the CDR3 is 17 residues. The CDR3 region has the DNA TGTGCCAGCAGCCGTAGCGGGAGAAATTCGGGGCGCTACGAGCAGTACTTC. Translated, it gives CASSRSGRNSGRYEQYF.

This chain links TRBV27 with TRBJ2-5; 10 positions agree with TRBD1. The CDR3 is made up of 16 amino acids. V shed 5 bases and J 2 bases; nucleotides not matched to a gene: 8. The germline CDR1 and CDR2 sequences are MNHEY and SMNVEV (reference sequence). The CDR3 reads CASSHAGQGIQETQYF. CDR3 nucleotides: TGTGCCAGCAGTCACGCGGGACAGGGGATACAAGAGACCCAGTACTTC.

The CDR3 DNA follows: TGCGCCAGCAGCTTGGTAGCCCTCAGCACAGATACGCAGTATTTT. This translates into CASSLVALSTDTQYF. The gene calls are TRBV5-1 and TRBJ2-3; D not resolved. The CDR3 contains 15 residues. Germline V lookup: CDR1 SGHRS, CDR2 YFSETQ. V lost 0 bases and J 0 bases, leaving 8 bases between the germline ends.

This clone appeared a few times. The genes are TRBV28 and TRBJ2-2; the match to TRBD2 covers 9 bases. Germline-derived CDR1 and CDR2 are MDHEN and SYDVKM. The CDR3 covers 17 residues. Trimming took 0 bases from V and 6 from J; bases not matched to a gene: 8. CDR3 nucleotide sequence: TGTGCCAGCAGTTTATGGGAACTAGCGGGCGGGCCCGGGGAGCTGTTTTTT. This encodes CASSLWELAGGPGELFF.

This clone was recorded only once. This chain uses TRBV12-5 with TRBJ1-2; D unresolved. Trimming left V 2 bases short and J 2 bases short, with 9 bases between. Germline CDR1 and CDR2: LGHNT and FRNRAP. This CDR3 comprises 14 residues. Written as DNA, the CDR3 is TGTGCTAGTGGTTTGTGGGAGCCCAACTATGGCTACACCTTC. Translating gives CASGLWEPNYGYTF.

The V gene is TRBV4-2, the J gene TRBJ2-1, with a tentative D call TRBD2 (6 bases). The CDR3 is made up of 15 amino acids. Germline-derived CDR1 and CDR2 are LGHNA and YNFKEQ. Trimming shortened V by 1 base and J by 6 bases, and 13 bases separated the two germline ends. Here the CDR3 DNA reads TGTGCCAGCAGCCAAGGTTTGTTGGGGGGCAATGAGCAGTTCTTC. Residues: CASSQGLLGGNEQFF.

The chain has TRBV10-3 and TRBJ1-1; tentatively, D is TRBD1 (6 bases). With 3 bases removed from V and 7 bases from J, the gap between germline ends came to 9 bases. Germline CDR1 reads ENHRY; CDR2 reads SYGVKD. This CDR3 contains 12 residues. The CDR3 DNA follows: TGTGCCATCAGTGATGGGACATATGAAGCTTTCTTT. Amino acid sequence: CAISDGTYEAFF.